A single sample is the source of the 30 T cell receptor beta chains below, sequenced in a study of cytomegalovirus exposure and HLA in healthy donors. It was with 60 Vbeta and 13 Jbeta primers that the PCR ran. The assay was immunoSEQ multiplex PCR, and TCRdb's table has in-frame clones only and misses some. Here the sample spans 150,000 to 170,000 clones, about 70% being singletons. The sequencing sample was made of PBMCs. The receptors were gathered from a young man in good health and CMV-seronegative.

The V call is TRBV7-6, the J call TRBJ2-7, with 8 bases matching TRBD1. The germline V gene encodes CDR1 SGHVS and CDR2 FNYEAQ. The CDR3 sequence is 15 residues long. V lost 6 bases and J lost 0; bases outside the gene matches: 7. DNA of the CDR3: TGTGCCAGCAGGTCCGGGACAGGAAACTCCTACGAGCAGTACTTC. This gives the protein CASRSGTGNSYEQYF.

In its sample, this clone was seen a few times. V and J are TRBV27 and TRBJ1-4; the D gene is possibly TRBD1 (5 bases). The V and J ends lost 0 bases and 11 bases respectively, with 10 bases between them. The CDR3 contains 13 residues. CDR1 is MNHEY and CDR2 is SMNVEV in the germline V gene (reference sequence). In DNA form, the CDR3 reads TGTGCCAGCAGTTTATCTCCAGGGAAGAAACTGTTTTTT. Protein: CASSLSPGKKLFF.

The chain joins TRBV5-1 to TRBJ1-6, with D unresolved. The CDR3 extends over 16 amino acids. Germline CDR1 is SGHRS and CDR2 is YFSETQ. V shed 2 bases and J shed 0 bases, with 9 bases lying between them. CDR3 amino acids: CASSLPVSSYNSPLHF. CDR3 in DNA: TGCGCCAGCAGCTTACCCGTGAGCTCCTATAATTCACCCCTCCACTTT.

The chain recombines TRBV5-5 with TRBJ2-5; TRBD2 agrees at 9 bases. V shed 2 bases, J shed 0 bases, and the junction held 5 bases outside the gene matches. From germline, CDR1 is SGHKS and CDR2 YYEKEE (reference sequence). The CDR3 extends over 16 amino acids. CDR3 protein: CASSLAGGPYQETQYF. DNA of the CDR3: TGTGCCAGCAGCTTAGCGGGGGGACCGTACCAAGAGACCCAGTACTTC.

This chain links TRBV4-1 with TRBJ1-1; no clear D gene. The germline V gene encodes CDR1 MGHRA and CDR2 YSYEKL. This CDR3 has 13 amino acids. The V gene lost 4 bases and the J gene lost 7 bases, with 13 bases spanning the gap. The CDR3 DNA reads TGCGCCAGCAGCCTTCACCCGCCCTATGAAGCTTTCTTT. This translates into CASSLHPPYEAFF.

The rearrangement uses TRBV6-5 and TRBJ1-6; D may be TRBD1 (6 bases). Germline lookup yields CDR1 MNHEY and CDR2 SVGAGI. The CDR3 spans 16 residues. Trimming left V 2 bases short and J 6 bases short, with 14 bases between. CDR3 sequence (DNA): TGTGCCAGCAGTTACCTCCGGGGGGGCTTTAATTCACCCCTCCACTTT. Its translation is CASSYLRGGFNSPLHF.

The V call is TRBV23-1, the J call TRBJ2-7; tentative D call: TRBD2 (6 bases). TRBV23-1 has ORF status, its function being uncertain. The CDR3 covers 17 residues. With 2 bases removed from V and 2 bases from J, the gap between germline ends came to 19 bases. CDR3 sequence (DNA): TGCGCCAGCAGTCAAACTCCCGCCGGCGGGGACCCCTACGAGCAGTACGTC. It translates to CASSQTPAGGDPYEQYV.

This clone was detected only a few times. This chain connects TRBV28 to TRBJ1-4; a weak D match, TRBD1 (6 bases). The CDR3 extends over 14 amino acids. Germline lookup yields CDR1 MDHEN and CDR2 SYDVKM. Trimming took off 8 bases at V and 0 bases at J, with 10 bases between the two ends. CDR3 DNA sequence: TGTGCCAGCTTGGGGGCCGCAACTAATGAAAAACTGTTTTTT. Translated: CASLGAATNEKLFF.

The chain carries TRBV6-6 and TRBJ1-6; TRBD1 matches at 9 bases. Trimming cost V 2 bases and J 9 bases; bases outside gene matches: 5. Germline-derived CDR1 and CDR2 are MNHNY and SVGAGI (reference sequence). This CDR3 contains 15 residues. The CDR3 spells CASSYGGTGSSPLHF. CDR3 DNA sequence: TGTGCCAGCAGTTACGGGGGGACAGGGAGTTCACCCCTCCACTTT.

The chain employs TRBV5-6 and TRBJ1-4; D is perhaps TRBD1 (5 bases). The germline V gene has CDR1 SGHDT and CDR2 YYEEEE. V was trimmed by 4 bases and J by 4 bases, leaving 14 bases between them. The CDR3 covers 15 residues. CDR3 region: CASSRRDGYNEKLFF. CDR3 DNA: TGTGCCAGCAGCCGGAGGGACGGCTATAATGAAAAACTGTTTTTT.

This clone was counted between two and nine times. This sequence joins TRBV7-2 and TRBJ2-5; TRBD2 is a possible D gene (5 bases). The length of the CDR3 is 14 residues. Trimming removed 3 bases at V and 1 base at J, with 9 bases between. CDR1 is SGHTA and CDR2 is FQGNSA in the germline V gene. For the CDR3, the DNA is TGTGCCAGCAGCTTGATGGGAGCCCAAGAGACCCAGTACTTC. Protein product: CASSLMGAQETQYF.

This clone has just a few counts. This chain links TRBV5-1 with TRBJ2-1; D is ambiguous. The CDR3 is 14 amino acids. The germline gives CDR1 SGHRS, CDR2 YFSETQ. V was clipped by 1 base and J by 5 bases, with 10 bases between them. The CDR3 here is CASSLSRRHNEQFF. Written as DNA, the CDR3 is TGCGCCAGCAGCTTGTCGCGGCGCCACAATGAGCAGTTCTTC.

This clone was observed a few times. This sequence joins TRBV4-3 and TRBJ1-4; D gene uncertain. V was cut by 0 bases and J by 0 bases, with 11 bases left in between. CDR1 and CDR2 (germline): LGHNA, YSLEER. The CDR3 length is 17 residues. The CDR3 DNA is TGCGCCAGCAGCCAAGATTTCGTCGGGTCAACTAATGAAAAACTGTTTTTT. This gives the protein CASSQDFVGSTNEKLFF.

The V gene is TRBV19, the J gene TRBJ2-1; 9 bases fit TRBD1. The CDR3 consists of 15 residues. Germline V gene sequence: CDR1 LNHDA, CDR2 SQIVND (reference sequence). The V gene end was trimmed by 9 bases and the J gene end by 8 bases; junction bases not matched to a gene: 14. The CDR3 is CASVRVGQGRYEQFF. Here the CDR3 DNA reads TGTGCCAGCGTTAGGGTCGGACAGGGGAGGTATGAGCAGTTCTTC.

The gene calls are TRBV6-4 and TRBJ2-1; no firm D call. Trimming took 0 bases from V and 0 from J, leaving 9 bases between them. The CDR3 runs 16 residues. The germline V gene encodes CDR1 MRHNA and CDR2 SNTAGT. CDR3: CASSDSSISSYNEQFF. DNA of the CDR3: TGTGCCAGCAGTGACTCGAGTATAAGCTCCTACAATGAGCAGTTCTTC.

The CDR3 is CASSLMVASYEQYF. The CDR3 DNA reads as TGTGCCAGCAGCTTAATGGTAGCGAGCTACGAGCAGTACTTC. The V call is TRBV7-8, the J call TRBJ2-5; TRBD2 is a possible D gene (5 bases). The DNA end lines up better with TRBJ2-7; the J call may be wrong. The CDR3 consists of 14 residues. In germline, CDR1 is SGHVS, CDR2 FQNEAQ.

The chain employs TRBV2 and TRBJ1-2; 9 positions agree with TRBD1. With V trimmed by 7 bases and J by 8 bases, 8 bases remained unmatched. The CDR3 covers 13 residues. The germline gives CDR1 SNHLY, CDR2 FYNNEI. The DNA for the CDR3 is TGTGCCAGCACGCTCACAGGGGGCGGCGGCTACACCTTC. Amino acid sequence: CASTLTGGGGYTF.

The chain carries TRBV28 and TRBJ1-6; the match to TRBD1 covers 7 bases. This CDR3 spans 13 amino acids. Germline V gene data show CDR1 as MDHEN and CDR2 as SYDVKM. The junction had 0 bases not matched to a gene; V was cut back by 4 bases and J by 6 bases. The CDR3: CASSYRGNSPLHF. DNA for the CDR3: TGTGCCAGCAGTTACAGGGGTAATTCACCCCTCCACTTT.

In nucleotides, the CDR3 is TGTGCCAGCAGTTCTCCCCCCAAAGAAATACAGGGGGCAAGTATGGAAAAACTGTTTTTT. Translated, it gives CASSSPPKEIQGASMEKLFF. The chain uses TRBV28 and TRBJ1-4, with 9 bases identical to TRBD1. J lost 8 bases, V lost 4 bases, and 23 bases had no gene match. CDR3 size: 20 residues. Per germline, CDR1 MDHEN and CDR2 SYDVKM.

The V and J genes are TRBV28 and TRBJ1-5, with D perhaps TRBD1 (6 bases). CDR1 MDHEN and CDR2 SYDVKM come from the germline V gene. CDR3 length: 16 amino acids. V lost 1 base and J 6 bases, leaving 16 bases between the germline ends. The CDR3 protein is CASSLYMGAPVQPQHF. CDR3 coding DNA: TGTGCCAGCAGTTTATATATGGGGGCGCCGGTTCAGCCCCAGCATTTT.

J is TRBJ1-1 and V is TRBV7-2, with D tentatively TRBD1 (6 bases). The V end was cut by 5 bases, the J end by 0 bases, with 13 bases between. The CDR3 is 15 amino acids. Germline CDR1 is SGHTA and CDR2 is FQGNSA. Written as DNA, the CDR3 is TGTGCCAGCAGCCTACAGGGTGCCATGAACACTGAAGCTTTCTTT. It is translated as CASSLQGAMNTEAFF.

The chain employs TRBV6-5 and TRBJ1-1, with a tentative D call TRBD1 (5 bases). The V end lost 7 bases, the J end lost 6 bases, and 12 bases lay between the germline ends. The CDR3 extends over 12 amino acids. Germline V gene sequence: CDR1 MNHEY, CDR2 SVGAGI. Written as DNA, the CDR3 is TGTGCCAGCAAGCAGGGTTGGGCTGAAGCTTTCTTT. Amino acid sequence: CASKQGWAEAFF.

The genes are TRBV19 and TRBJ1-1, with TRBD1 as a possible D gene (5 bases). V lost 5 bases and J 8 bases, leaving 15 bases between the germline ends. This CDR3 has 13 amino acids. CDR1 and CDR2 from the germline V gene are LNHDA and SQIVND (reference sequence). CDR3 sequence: CASSLSDSLEAFF. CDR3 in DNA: TGTGCCAGTAGTCTGAGCGACAGCCTGGAAGCTTTCTTT.

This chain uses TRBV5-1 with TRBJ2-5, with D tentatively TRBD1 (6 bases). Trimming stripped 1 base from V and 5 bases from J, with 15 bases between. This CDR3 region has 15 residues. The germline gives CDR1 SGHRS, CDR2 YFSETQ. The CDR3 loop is CASSLLTGSPETQYF. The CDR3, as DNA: TGCGCCAGCAGCTTGCTAACAGGGAGTCCGGAGACCCAGTACTTC.

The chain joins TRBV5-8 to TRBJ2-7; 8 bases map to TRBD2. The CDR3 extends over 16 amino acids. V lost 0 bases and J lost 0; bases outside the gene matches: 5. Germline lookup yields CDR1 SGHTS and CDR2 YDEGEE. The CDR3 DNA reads TGTGCCAGCAGCTTGGGTGTAGCGGGGATCTCCTACGAGCAGTACTTC. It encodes CASSLGVAGISYEQYF.

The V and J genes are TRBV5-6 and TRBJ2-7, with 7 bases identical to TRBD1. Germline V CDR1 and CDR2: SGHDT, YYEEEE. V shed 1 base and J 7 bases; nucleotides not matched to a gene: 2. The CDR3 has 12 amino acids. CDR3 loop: CASSLPGGEQYF. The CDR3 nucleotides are TGTGCCAGCAGCTTGCCAGGGGGAGAGCAGTACTTC.

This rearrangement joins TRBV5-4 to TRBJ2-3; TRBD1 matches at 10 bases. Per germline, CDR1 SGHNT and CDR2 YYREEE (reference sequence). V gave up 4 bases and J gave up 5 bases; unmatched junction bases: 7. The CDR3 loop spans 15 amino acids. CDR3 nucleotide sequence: TGTGCCAGCAGCACACCTGGACAGGGGGGAGATACGCAGTATTTT. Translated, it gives CASSTPGQGGDTQYF. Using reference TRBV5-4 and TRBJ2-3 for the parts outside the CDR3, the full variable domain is ETGVTQSPTHLIKTRGQQVTLRCSSQSGHNTVSWYQQALGQGPQFIFQYYREEENGRGNFPPRFSGLQFPNYSSELNVNALELDDSALYLCASSTPGQGGDTQYFGPGTRLTVL.

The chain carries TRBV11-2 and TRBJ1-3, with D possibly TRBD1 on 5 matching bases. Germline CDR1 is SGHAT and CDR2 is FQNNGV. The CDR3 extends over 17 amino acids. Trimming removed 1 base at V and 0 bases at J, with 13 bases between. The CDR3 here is CASSLGGSIFSGNTIYF. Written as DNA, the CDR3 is TGTGCCAGCAGCTTAGGGGGCAGTATATTCTCTGGAAACACCATATATTTT.

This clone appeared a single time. The CDR3, as DNA: TGTGCCAGCAGCCAAGCCGGGTTCGGGTATGGCTACACCTTC. It yields the protein CASSQAGFGYGYTF. This chain uses TRBV4-2 with TRBJ1-2, with no clear D. Looked up from germline, CDR1 is LGHNA and CDR2 is YNFKEQ. This CDR3 spans 14 amino acids. V lost 1 base and J 5 bases, leaving 11 bases between the germline ends.

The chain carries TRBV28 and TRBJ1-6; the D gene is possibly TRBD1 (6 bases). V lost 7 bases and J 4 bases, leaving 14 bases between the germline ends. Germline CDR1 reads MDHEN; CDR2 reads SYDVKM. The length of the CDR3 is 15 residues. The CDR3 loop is CASTQDSQYNSPLHF. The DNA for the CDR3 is TGTGCCAGCACTCAGGACAGTCAATATAATTCACCCCTCCACTTT. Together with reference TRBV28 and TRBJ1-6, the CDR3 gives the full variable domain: DVKVTQSSRYLVKRTGEKVFLECVQDMDHENMFWYRQDPGLGLRLIYFSYDVKMKEKGDIPEGYSVSREKKERFSLILESASTNQTSMYLCASTQDSQYNSPLHFGNGTRLTVT.